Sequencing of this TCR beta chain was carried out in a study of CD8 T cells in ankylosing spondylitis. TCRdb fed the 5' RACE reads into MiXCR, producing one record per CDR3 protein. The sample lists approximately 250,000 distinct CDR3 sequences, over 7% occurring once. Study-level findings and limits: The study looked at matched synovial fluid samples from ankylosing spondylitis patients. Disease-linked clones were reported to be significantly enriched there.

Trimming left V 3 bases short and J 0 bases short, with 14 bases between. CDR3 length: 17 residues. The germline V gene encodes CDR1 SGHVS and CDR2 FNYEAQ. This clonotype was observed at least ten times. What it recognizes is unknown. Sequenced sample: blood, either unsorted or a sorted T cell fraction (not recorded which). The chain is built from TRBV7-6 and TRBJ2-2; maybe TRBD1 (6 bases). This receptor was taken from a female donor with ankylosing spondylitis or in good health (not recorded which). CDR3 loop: CASSFLTGPPNTGELFF. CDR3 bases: TGTGCCAGCAGCTTTCTGACAGGCCCCCCGAACACCGGGGAGCTGTTTTTT.